The 14 T cell receptor beta chains below all came from one sample that was sequenced in a study of blood T cell repertoires in COVID-19. Some clones are missing from TCRdb's copy, which holds only in-frame ones; the method was immunoSEQ multiplex PCR. Among 300,000 to 350,000 clones listed, 80% to 90% were seen once. Sequenced: PBMCs or T cells enriched from blood (not recorded which). The receptors originated from a woman aged 40 to 50 with acute COVID-19.

The chain links TRBV5-5 to TRBJ2-7; D possibly corresponds to TRBD1 (6 bases). V dropped 2 bases and J dropped 1 base, with 16 bases sitting between them. In germline, CDR1 is SGHKS, CDR2 YYEKEE (reference sequence). This CDR3 region has 16 residues. Here the CDR3 reads CASSFATTTGSYEQYF. As DNA, the CDR3 is TGTGCCAGCAGCTTCGCAACGACGACAGGATCCTACGAGCAGTACTTC.

The chain couples TRBV11-3 to TRBJ2-1, with 9 nucleotides matching TRBD2. The length of the CDR3 is 17 residues. Germline CDR1 SGHNT, CDR2 YENEEA. V was clipped by 1 base and J by 1 base; unmatched bases: 5. The DNA of the CDR3 is TGTGCCAGCAGCTTAGGGGTAGCGGGGGCATCCTACAATGAGCAGTTCTTC. Protein: CASSLGVAGASYNEQFF.

The V and J genes are TRBV5-6 and TRBJ2-6; D remains unclear. The CDR3 runs 17 residues. CDR1 and CDR2 (germline): SGHDT, YYEEEE. V was cut by 1 base and J by 0 bases, with 11 bases left in between. The CDR3 region is CASSLTVVYSGANVLTF. As DNA, the CDR3 is TGTGCCAGCAGCTTGACGGTTGTCTACTCTGGGGCCAACGTCCTGACTTTC.

The chain employs TRBV5-6 and TRBJ2-6, with D possibly matching TRBD1 (5 bases). This CDR3 region has 16 residues. Trimming removed 6 bases from V and 2 bases from J, with 15 bases in between. The germline V gene encodes CDR1 SGHDT and CDR2 YYEEEE. The CDR3 DNA is TGTGCCAGCATCATGATTCAGGGCCCTGGGGCCAACGTCCTGACTTTC. Translating it yields CASIMIQGPGANVLTF.

V usage is TRBV6-5 and J usage is TRBJ1-2; D is possibly TRBD1 (6 bases). Trimming shortened V by 11 bases and J by 3 bases, and 16 bases separated the two germline ends. The CDR3 sequence is 13 residues long. Germline loops: CDR1 MNHEY, CDR2 SVGAGI. The CDR3 sequence is CASSRGGDYGYTF. CDR3 nucleotide sequence: TGTGCCTCCTCCCGAGGGGGGGACTATGGCTACACCTTC.

This clone was observed a single time. This chain uses TRBV4-3 with TRBJ2-5; TRBD2 matches 10 bases. CDR1 and CDR2 from the germline V gene are LGHNA and YSLEER. Trimming cost V 0 bases and J 1 base; bases outside gene matches: 8. The CDR3 has 18 amino acids. CDR3 sequence: CASSQDRSGGEFQETQYF. The DNA for the CDR3 is TGCGCCAGCAGCCAAGATAGGAGCGGGGGGGAATTCCAAGAGACCCAGTACTTC.

The chain couples TRBV7-3 to TRBJ2-2; weak D call: TRBD1 (6 bases). This CDR3 is 16 amino acids long. V shed 5 bases and J shed 2 bases, with 15 bases lying between them. Germline CDR1 SGHTA, CDR2 FQGTGA. The CDR3 DNA reads as TGTGCCAGCAGCCCCCGAGGGACATCCAACACCGGGGAGCTGTTTTTT. Translation: CASSPRGTSNTGELFF.

J is TRBJ1-2 and V is TRBV4-3; the D is unclear. The CDR3 extends over 14 amino acids. Trimming cost V 0 bases and J 4 bases, with 9 bases left between them. CDR1 and CDR2 from the germline V gene are LGHNA and YSLEER. CDR3: CASSQDRYSYGYTF. The CDR3 coding sequence is TGCGCCAGCAGCCAAGACAGGTACTCCTATGGCTACACCTTC.

A few counts support this clone. V usage is TRBV7-2 and J usage is TRBJ1-2; 8 bases are a match to TRBD1. The CDR3 extends over 13 amino acids. Germline loops: CDR1 SGHTA, CDR2 FQGNSA. With 4 bases clipped from V and 4 bases from J, the junction kept 2 bases outside the gene matches. The CDR3 sequence: CASSWDRSYGYTF. Written as DNA, the CDR3 is TGTGCCAGCAGCTGGGACAGGTCCTATGGCTACACCTTC.

CDR3 loop: CASSLEIAAHNEQFF. As DNA, the CDR3 is TGCGCCAGCAGCTTGGAGATAGCGGCCCACAATGAGCAGTTCTTC. The V gene is TRBV5-1, the J gene TRBJ2-1; a weak D match, TRBD2 (6 bases). Trimming removed 0 bases at V and 5 bases at J, with 12 bases between. The CDR3 totals 15 residues. Germline V CDR1 and CDR2: SGHRS, YFSETQ.

The chain uses TRBV19 and TRBJ2-2; a possible D gene is TRBD2 (7 bases). In germline, CDR1 is LNHDA, CDR2 SQIVND (reference sequence). Trimming took off 4 bases at V and 5 bases at J, with 17 bases between the two ends. This CDR3 has 16 residues. CDR3 coding DNA: TGTGCCAGTAGTACGGGGGGCGCCCCGGGGACCGGGGAGCTGTTTTTT. It translates to CASSTGGAPGTGELFF.

V usage is TRBV2 and J usage is TRBJ1-2; TRBD1 matches at 9 bases. V was clipped by 3 bases and J by 8 bases; unmatched bases: 7. The CDR3 totals 14 residues. Germline V CDR1 and CDR2: SNHLY, FYNNEI. DNA of the CDR3: TGTGCCAGCAGTGAGGGGAACAGGGGGCACGGCTACACCTTC. This codes for CASSEGNRGHGYTF.

V usage is TRBV18 and J usage is TRBJ2-1, with TRBD1 as a possible D gene (6 bases). The V end was cut by 6 bases, the J end by 12 bases, with 18 bases between. CDR3 size: 13 residues. From germline, CDR1 is KGHSH and CDR2 LQKENI. The CDR3 loop is CASSPGTSQGQFF. CDR3 nucleotide sequence: TGTGCCAGCTCCCCCGGGACAAGCCAGGGGCAGTTCTTC.

Only a few counts were recorded for this clone. The chain is built from TRBV2 and TRBJ1-4, with 9 bases that match TRBD1. Per germline, CDR1 SNHLY and CDR2 FYNNEI. Trimming removed 6 bases from V and 2 bases from J; junction bases left unmatched: 10. This CDR3 spans 17 amino acids. The chain's CDR3 is CASRSGQGSRTNEKLFF. The CDR3 DNA follows: TGTGCCAGCAGGTCGGGACAGGGATCTAGGACTAATGAAAAACTGTTTTTT.